Below are 30 T cell receptor beta chains sequenced from a single sample in a study of shared clonotypes between healthy human individuals. Libraries were prepared by immunoSEQ multiplex PCR; TCRdb keeps only in-frame clonotypes and omits some of them. Here the sample spans some 2.3 million clones, 93% being singletons. The sample comprised naive CD4+ T cells from PBMCs. Stated subset: CD45RA+ positively selected. Receptor source: a man younger than 35 in good health. Some clones in this sample may be carry-over from other donors' samples.

J is TRBJ2-7 and V is TRBV27, with D possibly being TRBD1 (6 bases). V shed 6 bases and J shed 1 base, with 10 bases lying between them. Germline V gene sequence: CDR1 MNHEY, CDR2 SMNVEV (reference sequence). The CDR3 loop spans 13 amino acids. The CDR3 loop reads CASSPTGSYEQYF. In nucleotides, the CDR3 is TGTGCCAGCAGCCCGACAGGATCCTACGAGCAGTACTTC.

This clone was detected only once. Other DNA sequences from this sample encode an identical CDR3 as well. This chain uses TRBV9 with TRBJ2-3; possibly TRBD2 for D (5 bases). The length of the CDR3 is 15 residues. CDR1 is SGDLS and CDR2 is YYNGEE in the germline V gene. The V and J ends lost 4 bases and 0 bases respectively, with 12 bases between them. CDR3 residues: CASSPREGSTDTQYF. CDR3 sequence (DNA): TGTGCCAGCAGCCCCCGAGAGGGTAGCACAGATACGCAGTATTTT.

The rearrangement uses TRBV4-1 and TRBJ1-5, with a possible D match to TRBD1 (6 bases). The CDR3 consists of 15 residues. The V end lost 3 bases, the J end lost 4 bases, and 13 bases lay between the germline ends. Germline V gene sequence: CDR1 MGHRA, CDR2 YSYEKL. The CDR3 coding sequence is TGCGCCAGCAGCCATGACGGGACACCGAATCAGCCCCAGCATTTT. Residues: CASSHDGTPNQPQHF.

The V and J genes are TRBV5-1 and TRBJ2-1; possible D gene TRBD2, 5 bases. From germline, CDR1 is SGHRS and CDR2 YFSETQ. The length of the CDR3 is 15 residues. V was pared by 0 bases and J by 7 bases, with 14 bases between. The CDR3, as DNA: TGCGCCAGCAGCTTGGGCAGGACTCAGAGGAATGAGCAGTTCTTC. Amino acid sequence: CASSLGRTQRNEQFF.

The rearrangement joins TRBV7-2 to TRBJ2-5, with D possibly being TRBD2 (6 bases). With 2 bases removed from V and 5 bases from J, the gap between germline ends came to 21 bases. Germline lookup yields CDR1 SGHTA and CDR2 FQGNSA. The CDR3 consists of 17 residues. The CDR3 sequence is CASSLKVLGGMWETQYF. The CDR3 DNA reads TGTGCCAGCAGCTTAAAAGTCTTGGGCGGGATGTGGGAGACCCAGTACTTC.

This clone was picked up one time. This chain uses TRBV6-1 with TRBJ1-1; D uncertain. Trimming removed 2 bases from V and 8 bases from J, with 12 bases in between. Germline V gene sequence: CDR1 MNHNS, CDR2 SASEGT. The CDR3 has 13 residues. The CDR3 reads CASSETFVREAFF. CDR3 bases: TGTGCCAGCAGTGAAACTTTTGTTAGGGAAGCTTTCTTT.

The count of this clone is one. This sequence joins TRBV18 and TRBJ2-3, with D possibly TRBD2 on 5 matching bases. Between the trimmed V and J ends, which lost 2 bases and 4 bases, there was a span of 19 bases. Per germline, CDR1 KGHSH and CDR2 LQKENI. The CDR3 runs to 17 residues. In DNA, the CDR3 is TGTGCCAGCTCACCAGGAGGATTCTTGCTCCAAGCAGATACGCAGTATTTT. Protein product: CASSPGGFLLQADTQYF. The full variable domain, its missing parts supplied by reference TRBV18 and TRBJ2-3, is NAGVMQNPRHLVRRRGQEARLRCSPMKGHSHVYWYRQLPEEGLKFMVYLQKENIIDESGMPKERFSAEFPKEGPSILRIQQVVRGDSAAYFCASSPGGFLLQADTQYFGPGTRLTVL.

This clone has just one count. This rearrangement joins TRBV30 to TRBJ2-5; 7 nucleotides agree with TRBD2. The CDR3 spans 12 residues. Unmatched junction bases numbered 3, after V lost 7 bases and J lost 1 base. CDR1 is GTSNPN and CDR2 is SVGIG in the germline V gene (reference sequence). CDR3 amino acids: CAYQRGQETQYF. CDR3 DNA: TGTGCCTACCAGCGGGGCCAAGAGACCCAGTACTTC.

In the case of this clone: This specimen includes other DNA sequences encoding the same CDR3. The genes are TRBV7-9 and TRBJ2-5; D not resolved. The germline CDR1 and CDR2 sequences are SEHNR and FQNEAQ (reference sequence). This CDR3 comprises 14 residues. V was pared by 0 bases and J by 5 bases, with 10 bases between. CDR3 nucleotide sequence: TGTGCCAGCAGCTTAGCAGTGGCGCGGGAGACCCAGTACTTC. Translating it yields CASSLAVARETQYF.

Notes on this clone: The sample carries other DNA sequences with the same CDR3. The rearrangement links TRBV20-1 to TRBJ2-2; D perhaps matches TRBD1 (6 bases). Trimming pared 6 bases from V and 4 bases from J, leaving 6 bases between. The CDR3 spans 11 residues. Germline V gene sequence: CDR1 DFQATT, CDR2 SNEGSKA (reference sequence). The CDR3 region is CSARGTGELFF. The CDR3 region has the DNA TGCAGTGCCAGGGGCACCGGGGAGCTGTTTTTT.

The chain carries TRBV5-1 and TRBJ2-6; D is uncertain. V lost 1 base, J lost 2 bases, and 7 bases lay in between. The CDR3 totals 15 residues. Germline CDR1 is SGHRS and CDR2 is YFSETQ. In DNA, the CDR3 is TGCGCCAGCAGCTTGTTGGGGACTGGGGCCAACGTCCTGACTTTC. Protein product: CASSLLGTGANVLTF.

The V and J genes are TRBV6-5 and TRBJ2-7; D remains unclear. Between the trimmed V and J ends, which lost 4 bases and 0 bases, there was a span of 10 bases. CDR1 MNHEY and CDR2 SVGAGI come from the germline V gene. The CDR3 is 14 amino acids. CDR3 bases: TGTGCCAGCAGTTCCTCCCGGACCTCCTACGAGCAGTACTTC. Residues: CASSSSRTSYEQYF.

The genes are TRBV27 and TRBJ2-5, with D unclear. Trimming left V 6 bases short and J 3 bases short, with 11 bases between. Germline V gene data show CDR1 as MNHEY and CDR2 as SMNVEV (reference sequence). The CDR3 totals 13 residues. For the CDR3, the DNA is TGTGCCAGCAGAAAGAAGCTAGAAGAGACCCAGTACTTC. Translating gives CASRKKLEETQYF.

The DNA for the CDR3 is TGTGCCACAAACCCGGGACTAAGAGGAGAGACCCAGTACTTC. Translating it yields CATNPGLRGETQYF. This sequence joins TRBV2 and TRBJ2-5, with 7 bases lining up with TRBD2. CDR3 length: 14 amino acids. Germline CDR1 is SNHLY and CDR2 is FYNNEI. V lost 10 bases, J lost 4 bases, and 12 bases stayed unmatched.

The gene calls are TRBV7-2 and TRBJ2-1; D possibly corresponds to TRBD2 (6 bases). CDR3 size: 15 residues. The germline V gene has CDR1 SGHTA and CDR2 FQGNSA. Trimming cost V 5 bases and J 7 bases, with 18 bases left between them. This chain's CDR3 is CASSRLVGGRNEQFF. CDR3 sequence (DNA): TGTGCCAGCAGCCGCCTGGTGGGGGGACGGAATGAGCAGTTCTTC.

This chain connects TRBV7-9 to TRBJ2-3, with 7 bases fitting TRBD2. The length of the CDR3 is 15 residues. Germline V gene sequence: CDR1 SEHNR, CDR2 FQNEAQ (reference sequence). V shed 5 bases and J 9 bases; nucleotides not matched to a gene: 14. As DNA, the CDR3 is TGTGCCAGCAGCGCTGCGGCAAGCGGGAAGGGCACGCAGTATTTT. Its translation is CASSAAASGKGTQYF.

Of note for this clone: This specimen includes other DNA sequences encoding the same CDR3. The chain is built from TRBV27 and TRBJ2-2; D gene unclear. There are 16 residues in the CDR3. V lost 1 base and J 0 bases, leaving 9 bases between the germline ends. Germline CDR1 and CDR2: MNHEY and SMNVEV (reference sequence). The CDR3 region has the DNA TGTGCCAGCAGTTTATTAGGCAGGACGAACACCGGGGAGCTGTTTTTT. Its protein is CASSLLGRTNTGELFF.

This clone was picked up one time. The same CDR3 can be traced to other DNA sequences in this sample. V usage is TRBV14 and J usage is TRBJ1-2; D is undetermined. The germline V and J ends were trimmed by 1 base and 1 base, with 4 bases remaining between them. The CDR3 totals 13 residues. Germline loops: CDR1 SGHDN, CDR2 FVKESK. CDR3 DNA sequence: TGTGCCAGCAGCCAAGGGGTTAACTATGGCTACACCTTC. It translates to CASSQGVNYGYTF.

This clone has just one count. The identical CDR3 is also encoded by other nucleotide sequences in the sample. The CDR3 DNA reads as TGCGCCAGCAGCTTGGATTCCCCCTACGAGCAGTACTTC. Its protein is CASSLDSPYEQYF. This chain connects TRBV5-1 to TRBJ2-7, with D unresolved. Germline lookup yields CDR1 SGHRS and CDR2 YFSETQ. This CDR3 spans 13 amino acids. Between the trimmed V and J ends, which lost 0 bases and 2 bases, there was a span of 6 bases. The full variable domain, rest sourced from reference TRBV5-1 and TRBJ2-7, is KAGVTQTPRYLIKTRGQQVTLSCSPISGHRSVSWYQQTPGQGLQFLFEYFSETQRNKGNFPGRFSGRQFSNSRSEMNVSTLELGDSALYLCASSLDSPYEQYFGPGTRLTVT.

The chain links TRBV11-2 to TRBJ2-2; D might be TRBD1 or TRBD2, each matching 5 bases. The CDR3 has 15 residues. Per the germline V gene, CDR1 is SGHAT and CDR2 is FQNNGV. V was clipped by 3 bases and J by 4 bases, with 12 bases between them. CDR3 protein: CASSFEGSGTGELFF. CDR3 bases: TGTGCCAGCAGCTTTGAGGGGTCTGGCACCGGGGAGCTGTTTTTT.

V usage is TRBV6-6 and J usage is TRBJ2-1, with 8 nucleotides matching TRBD2. CDR1 is MNHNY, CDR2 SVGAGI, per germline (reference sequence). The CDR3 is made up of 16 amino acids. Losses at the gene ends were 4 bases for V and 3 bases for J; bases not matched to a gene: 8. In DNA, the CDR3 is TGTGCCAGCAGTTGGGGCATGGCGGGAGGCTACAATGAGCAGTTCTTC. The encoded protein is CASSWGMAGGYNEQFF.

The V and J genes are TRBV28 and TRBJ1-5, with 7 bases that match TRBD1. Germline-derived CDR1 and CDR2 are MDHEN and SYDVKM. The junction had 6 bases not matched to a gene; V was cut back by 2 bases and J by 5 bases. The length of the CDR3 is 15 residues. The CDR3 loop reads CASSLVPGGHQPQHF. CDR3 DNA sequence: TGTGCCAGCAGTTTAGTCCCAGGGGGGCATCAGCCCCAGCATTTT.

This clone was recorded a few times. The rearrangement links TRBV7-9 to TRBJ2-7; 10 bases are a match to TRBD2. This CDR3 region has 16 residues. V lost 4 bases and J lost 1; bases outside the gene matches: 7. Germline V gives CDR1 SEHNR, CDR2 FQNEAQ (reference sequence). The CDR3 nucleotides are TGTGCCAGCAGCTCACCGGGACTAGCGATTTCCTACGAGCAGTACTTC. This translates into CASSSPGLAISYEQYF.

The chain uses TRBV12-5 and TRBJ2-1, with D perhaps matching TRBD1 or TRBD2 (6 bases each). V was shortened by 2 bases and J by 8 bases, with 10 bases between the two germline ends. Germline V lookup: CDR1 LGHNT, CDR2 FRNRAP. This CDR3 contains 13 residues. In DNA, the CDR3 is TGTGCTAGTGGTTTGTGGGGGGCCGATGAGCAGTTCTTC. This encodes CASGLWGADEQFF.

The genes are TRBV9 and TRBJ2-7; 7 nucleotides line up with TRBD2. Germline V lookup: CDR1 SGDLS, CDR2 YYNGEE. The CDR3 contains 15 residues. V lost 4 bases, J lost 2 bases, and 9 bases stayed unmatched. The DNA for the CDR3 is TGTGCCAGCAGCTCCGGTGCTAGCGGAGCCTACGAGCAGTACTTC. This codes for CASSSGASGAYEQYF.

The chain combines TRBV5-4 with TRBJ1-3, with 7 nucleotides matching TRBD1. The trim removed 2 bases at V and 5 bases at J, leaving 4 bases unmatched. CDR3 length equals 14 residues. Germline V gives CDR1 SGHNT, CDR2 YYREEE (reference sequence). In DNA, the CDR3 is TGTGCCAGCAGCTTTGGACAGGACCGAAACACCATATATTTT. This sequence encodes CASSFGQDRNTIYF.

The V gene is TRBV6-1, the J gene TRBJ1-5, with unresolved D. This CDR3 has 13 residues. Germline CDR1 and CDR2: MNHNS and SASEGT. V dropped 2 bases and J dropped 4 bases, with 6 bases sitting between them. For the CDR3, the DNA is TGTGCCAGCAGTGAATTCAAGAATCAGCCCCAGCATTTT. This encodes CASSEFKNQPQHF.

This clone was observed once. The V gene is TRBV5-1, the J gene TRBJ2-5; 9 bases are a match to TRBD2. The trim removed 0 bases at V and 0 bases at J, leaving 3 bases unmatched. This CDR3 contains 16 residues. Germline V lookup: CDR1 SGHRS, CDR2 YFSETQ. The CDR3 DNA sequence: TGCGCCAGCAGCTTGGGACTAGCGGCCTACCAAGAGACCCAGTACTTC. This encodes CASSLGLAAYQETQYF.

The chain carries TRBV9 and TRBJ2-2; 10 positions agree with TRBD2. The CDR3 loop spans 14 amino acids. V was clipped by 4 bases and J by 7 bases; unmatched bases: 4. The germline CDR1 and CDR2 sequences are SGDLS and YYNGEE. The chain's CDR3 is CASSPGLADGELFF. For the CDR3, the DNA is TGTGCCAGCAGCCCCGGACTAGCGGACGGGGAGCTGTTTTTT.

Here the CDR3 reads CASSQPGTAIEAFF. The CDR3 DNA follows: TGTGCCAGCAGCCAACCCGGGACAGCTATTGAAGCTTTCTTT. The chain employs TRBV4-2 and TRBJ1-1, with 7 bases matching TRBD1. From germline, CDR1 is LGHNA and CDR2 YNFKEQ. J lost 7 bases, V lost 2 bases, and 7 bases had no gene match. The CDR3 consists of 14 residues.